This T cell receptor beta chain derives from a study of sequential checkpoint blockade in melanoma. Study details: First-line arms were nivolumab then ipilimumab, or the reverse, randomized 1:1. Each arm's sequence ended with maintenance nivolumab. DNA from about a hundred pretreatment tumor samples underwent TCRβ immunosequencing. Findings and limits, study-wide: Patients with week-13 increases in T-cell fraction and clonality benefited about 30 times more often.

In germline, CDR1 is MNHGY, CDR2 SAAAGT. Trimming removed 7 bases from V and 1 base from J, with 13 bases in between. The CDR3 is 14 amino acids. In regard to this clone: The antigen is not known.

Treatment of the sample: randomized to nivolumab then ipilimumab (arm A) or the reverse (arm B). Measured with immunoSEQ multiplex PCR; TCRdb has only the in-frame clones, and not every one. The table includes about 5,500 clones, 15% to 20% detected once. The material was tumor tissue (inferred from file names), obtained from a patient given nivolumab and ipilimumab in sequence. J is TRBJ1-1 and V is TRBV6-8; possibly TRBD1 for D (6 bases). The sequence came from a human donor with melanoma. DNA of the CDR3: TGTGCCAGCATACGGGGGGCAGGGAACACTGAAGCTTTCTTT. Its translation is CASIRGAGNTEAFF.